This TCR beta chain was identified in a study of blood T cell repertoires in COVID-19. Looking at the study overall: Acute-phase and convalescent COVID-19 samples originated in the United States, Italy and Spain. PBMCs, B-cell-depleted T cells, or T cells provided the cDNA or gDNA that made up the material.

Authors' processing steps: Cell counts per sample came from amplifying reference gene primers. Sequenced by immunoSEQ multiplex PCR; TCRdb stores in-frame clones only, minus some. That table is the source of V, J and clone size, and D and trimming were worked out from the DNA. The data contain over 110,000 clones, around 86% of them seen just once; the ten biggest clones take up roughly 12%. V was pared by 8 bases and J by 0 bases, with 17 bases between. The CDR3 totals 16 residues. The germline V gene encodes CDR1 GTSNPN and CDR2 SVGIG (reference sequence). In terms of age and location, participants ranged from about 18 to 90 years and lived in 24 US areas.

The chain couples TRBV30 to TRBJ1-6; unclear D gene. The TCR comes from a man aged 55 to 70 who had recovered from COVID-19. Input material: PBMCs or T cells enriched from blood (not recorded which). The DNA for the CDR3 is TGTGCCCTTTTTGCCGCGGGGAGCTCCTATAATTCACCCCTCCACTTT. This translates into CALFAAGSSYNSPLHF.